This passage covers 15 T cell receptor beta chains from one sample sequenced in a study of blood T cells in healthy people across ages (dated by TCRdb to the mid-2010s). The method was 5' RACE. Sequencer: Illumina HiSeq 2500. A second 7 to 11 cycle PCR used a sample-barcoded 5' primer and a J-beta primer mix. TCRdb reprocessing: public reads trimmed at Q25 with fastp, clones called with MiXCR, in-frame beta chains kept. Rows merge per CDR3 protein into single entries with the most common DNA and genes. The sample table holds 800,000 or so distinct CDR3 sequences, of which 20% to 25% were seen once. Clones ranked in the top ten supply approximately 3.7% of the sample. A further study also used this sample, focusing on T cells of mothers and their children.

The sample comprised blood. Receptor source: a boy under 18 in good health.

The chain joins TRBV12-3 or TRBV12-4 to TRBJ1-2; possible D gene TRBD1, 5 bases. Trimming removed 3 bases from V and 8 bases from J, with 10 bases in between. This CDR3 spans 12 amino acids. The CDR3 coding sequence is TGTGCCAGCAGTTTCTGGGGGTACGGCTACACCTTC. This sequence encodes CASSFWGYGYTF.

To note about this clonotype: This clone may be a read error of a much larger clone one base away. This rearrangement joins TRBV7-2 to TRBJ2-5; possibly TRBD1 or TRBD2 for D (5 bases each). The germline CDR1 and CDR2 sequences are SGHTA and FQGNSA. The CDR3 is 15 residues long. CDR3 sequence (DNA): TGTGCCTGCAGACAAAACCCGGGACACCAAGAGACCCAGTACTTC. As protein: CACRQNPGHQETQYF.

This clonotype has more than one count but fewer than ten. The chain couples TRBV4-1 to TRBJ2-7; 7 positions match TRBD2. This CDR3 contains 14 residues. The germline V gene has CDR1 MGHRA and CDR2 YSYEKL. The V gene end was trimmed by 3 bases and the J gene end by 1 base; junction bases not matched to a gene: 3. The CDR3 is CASSHGLVSYEQYF. The CDR3 region has the DNA TGCGCCAGCAGCCACGGACTAGTGTCCTACGAGCAGTACTTC.

The CDR3 coding sequence is TGTGCCAGCAGCTTTCGCCCAGGGGATGCTTCACCCCTCCACTTT. Translation gives CASSFRPGDASPLHF. The rearrangement joins TRBV7-2 to TRBJ1-6, with a tentative D call TRBD1 (6 bases). CDR3 size: 15 residues. Germline CDR1 is SGHTA and CDR2 is FQGNSA. Between the trimmed V and J ends, which lost 3 bases and 9 bases, there was a span of 15 bases.

V and J are TRBV20-1 and TRBJ2-5; TRBD2 matches 9 bases. V lost 5 bases to trimming and J lost 5 bases; unmatched junction nucleotides: 12. This CDR3 is built from 15 residues. Germline V gives CDR1 DFQATT, CDR2 SNEGSKA (reference sequence). In DNA form, the CDR3 reads TGCAGTGCTTTTAGCGGGGGATACACCTCGGAGACCCAGTACTTC. It codes for CSAFSGGYTSETQYF.

J is TRBJ2-5 and V is TRBV5-1, with 9 bases fitting TRBD1. The length of the CDR3 is 14 residues. Trimming at V came to 2 bases and at J to 11 bases, leaving 10 bases not matched to a gene. Germline V gene sequence: CDR1 SGHRS, CDR2 YFSETQ. The CDR3 nucleotides read TGCGCCAGCAGCTTACGGACAGGGGAGGGAGAGCAGTACTTC. Translation: CASSLRTGEGEQYF.

This clonotype showed up just a few times. The chain links TRBV28 to TRBJ1-2; 9 positions match TRBD1. Looked up from germline, CDR1 is MDHEN and CDR2 is SYDVKM. The length of the CDR3 is 14 residues. The V and J ends lost 5 bases and 4 bases, in that order; junction bases with no gene match: 5. Here the CDR3 reads CASSPQGAVYGYTF. CDR3 nucleotides: TGTGCCAGCAGTCCACAGGGGGCGGTCTATGGCTACACCTTC.

Only one count was recorded for this clonotype. The V gene is TRBV7-2, the J gene TRBJ2-5; D is unresolved. The J call may be wrong; the DNA end is better matched by TRBJ2-7. CDR3 length: 13 amino acids. CDR1 SGHTA and CDR2 FQGNSA come from the germline V gene. The CDR3 loop is CASSLAPEYEQYF. The CDR3, as DNA: TGTGCCAGCAGCTTAGCCCCAGAGTACGAGCAGTACTTC.

This clonotype was seen only a few times. The chain employs TRBV5-5 and TRBJ1-5, with 8 bases fitting TRBD1. J gave up 4 bases and V 4 bases, and 7 bases lay outside the gene matches. This CDR3 is built from 15 residues. Germline V gives CDR1 SGHKS, CDR2 YYEKEE (reference sequence). CDR3 in amino acids: CASSRGDRTNQPQHF. The CDR3 DNA is TGTGCCAGCAGCCGGGGGGACAGGACTAATCAGCCCCAGCATTTT. Using reference TRBV5-5 and TRBJ1-5 for the parts outside the CDR3, the full variable domain is DAGVTQSPTHLIKTRGQQVTLRCSPISGHKSVSWYQQVLGQGPQFIFQYYEKEERGRGNFPDRFSARQFPNYSSELNVNALLLGDSALYLCASSRGDRTNQPQHFGDGTRLSIL.

The chain uses TRBV29-1 and TRBJ2-3; either TRBD1 or TRBD2 may supply D (5 bases each). V lost 2 bases, J lost 0 bases, and 21 bases lay in between. CDR3 length: 18 amino acids. Germline V gives CDR1 SQVTM, CDR2 ANQGSEA. The CDR3 sequence: CSVEYRMGERISTDTQYF. The CDR3 DNA follows: TGCAGCGTTGAATACAGGATGGGGGAGCGGATAAGCACAGATACGCAGTATTTT.

This clonotype was counted between two and nine times. The J gene is TRBJ2-7, the V gene TRBV4-1; 7 positions agree with TRBD2. Unmatched junction bases numbered 12, after V lost 1 base and J lost 6 bases. Germline values: CDR1 MGHRA, CDR2 YSYEKL. This CDR3 is built from 16 residues. The CDR3 loop reads CASSQGRGVTGGEQYF. DNA of the CDR3: TGCGCCAGCAGCCAAGGAAGAGGTGTTACGGGGGGCGAGCAGTACTTC.

This clonotype came up a few times. V usage is TRBV18 and J usage is TRBJ1-3, with D unclear. The CDR3 runs 16 residues. Germline loops: CDR1 KGHSH, CDR2 LQKENI. Trimming removed 0 bases at V and 2 bases at J, with 11 bases between. The CDR3 protein is CASSPPSGIAGNTIYF. As DNA, the CDR3 is TGTGCCAGCTCACCACCGTCAGGCATTGCTGGAAACACCATATATTTT.

The V call is TRBV27, the J call TRBJ2-7; D might be TRBD1 or TRBD2, each matching 5 bases. The V gene's germline CDR1 is MNHEY and CDR2 SMNVEV (reference sequence). Trimming took 0 bases from V and 2 from J, leaving 17 bases between them. The CDR3 spans 17 residues. In nucleotides, the CDR3 is TGTGCCAGCAGTTTATCGACCCCGGGGCCAAATACCTACGAGCAGTACTTC. Protein: CASSLSTPGPNTYEQYF.

A few counts support this clonotype. V and J are TRBV11-1 and TRBJ2-2; D is ambiguous. Germline loops: CDR1 SGHAT, CDR2 FQDESV (reference sequence). Trimming pared 4 bases from V and 1 base from J, leaving 4 bases between. There are 13 residues in the CDR3. CDR3 DNA: TGTGCCAGCAGCTATCAGAACACCGGGGAGCTGTTTTTT. Protein sequence: CASSYQNTGELFF.

In this sample, this clonotype turned up a few times. This chain uses TRBV3-1 with TRBJ2-7; 7 bases align to TRBD1. CDR3 size: 17 residues. V lost 4 bases, J lost 2 bases, and 14 bases stayed unmatched. CDR1 is LGHDT, CDR2 YNNKEL, per germline (reference sequence). CDR3 sequence (DNA): TGTGCCAGCAGCCCAAAGCCTTGGGACAGCATCACCTACGAGCAGTACTTC. Its translation: CASSPKPWDSITYEQYF.